The 26 T cell receptor beta chains below were found in one sample sequenced in a study. MiXCR, run by TCRdb on the RT-PCR reads, gives a single entry per CDR3 protein. The sample records about 700,000 distinct CDR3 sequences, approximately 15% being singletons. Sample: memory CD4+ T cells from blood. The origin of the receptors is a female donor in good health, serving as a healthy control.

A few counts support this clonotype. This chain links TRBV5-1 with TRBJ2-1; the D gene is possibly TRBD2 (5 bases). The ends were cut back, 8 bases at V and 4 bases at J, with 10 bases in the middle. The germline CDR1 and CDR2 sequences are SGHRS and YFSETQ. CDR3 size: 12 residues. The CDR3 is CASRTAYNEQFF. The CDR3 DNA reads as TGCGCCAGTCGGACTGCTTACAATGAGCAGTTCTTC.

This clonotype was seen many times. This sequence joins TRBV6-5 and TRBJ1-5, with D hard to call. The CDR3 totals 13 residues. From germline, CDR1 is MNHEY and CDR2 SVGAGI. Trimming left V 5 bases short and J 9 bases short, with 14 bases between. The CDR3 nucleotides read TGTGCCAGCAGTACCGGACGGGGTAGGCCCCAGCATTTT. This sequence encodes CASSTGRGRPQHF.

The rearrangement uses TRBV7-2 and TRBJ1-2; D is ambiguous. CDR3 length equals 13 residues. V lost 1 base, J lost 4 bases, and 7 bases lay in between. Germline V gene lookup returns CDR1 SGHTA and CDR2 FQGNSA. The CDR3 DNA sequence: TGTGCCAGCAGCTTAGATGCGGTCTATGGCTACACCTTC. Translating it yields CASSLDAVYGYTF.

The chain employs TRBV2 and TRBJ2-2; D not certain. Germline V gene lookup returns CDR1 SNHLY and CDR2 FYNNEI. V lost 0 bases and J lost 8, with 7 bases in between. This CDR3 contains 13 residues. DNA of the CDR3: TGTGCCAGCAGTGAAGCTGAGGAGGGGGAGCTGTTTTTT. This sequence encodes CASSEAEEGELFF.

This clonotype was counted at least ten times. The CDR3: CASSRLVGRDEQFF. In nucleotides, the CDR3 is TGCGCCAGCAGCCGCCTTGTTGGCCGGGATGAGCAGTTCTTC. The chain has TRBV5-1 and TRBJ2-1; D unresolved. Germline CDR1 is SGHRS and CDR2 is YFSETQ. This CDR3 is built from 14 residues. Trimming took 4 bases from V and 8 from J, leaving 16 bases between them.

This chain uses TRBV5-1 with TRBJ2-5; maybe TRBD2 (6 bases). The J call is in doubt because the DNA end fits TRBJ2-1 better. CDR1 and CDR2 from the germline V gene are SGHRS and YFSETQ. This CDR3 is built from 16 residues. CDR3 nucleotide sequence: TGCGCCAGCAGCTTTGAGCTAGCGAGGTCCTACAATGAGCAGTTCTTC. Translating gives CASSFELARSYNEQFF.

V and J are TRBV5-1 and TRBJ1-4, with D possibly being TRBD1 (5 bases). V lost 1 base and J 7 bases, leaving 14 bases between the germline ends. Germline values: CDR1 SGHRS, CDR2 YFSETQ. The CDR3 sequence is 15 residues long. The CDR3 bases are TGCGCCAGCAGCTTGTTTGACAGCTATAGTGAAAAACTGTTTTTT. Protein: CASSLFDSYSEKLFF. The variable domain in full, with the rest retrieved from reference TRBV5-1 and TRBJ1-4, is KAGVTQTPRYLIKTRGQQVTLSCSPISGHRSVSWYQQTPGQGLQFLFEYFSETQRNKGNFPGRFSGRQFSNSRSEMNVSTLELGDSALYLCASSLFDSYSEKLFFGSGTQLSVL.

The V and J genes are TRBV27 and TRBJ2-7, with a possible D match to TRBD2 (6 bases). The CDR3 sequence is 13 residues long. The V gene lost 6 bases and the J gene lost 0 bases, with 9 bases spanning the gap. Germline assignment: CDR1 MNHEY and CDR2 SMNVEV (reference sequence). In DNA, the CDR3 is TGTGCCAGCAGGCTAGCGAGCTCCTACGAGCAGTACTTC. Translation: CASRLASSYEQYF.

This clonotype appeared a few times. The chain couples TRBV7-9 to TRBJ2-1, with D possibly being TRBD1 or TRBD2 (5 bases each). Trimming pared 4 bases from V and 0 bases from J, leaving 10 bases between. Germline V gives CDR1 SEHNR, CDR2 FQNEAQ (reference sequence). The CDR3 covers 15 residues. This chain's CDR3 is CASSSGPNSYNEQFF. In DNA, the CDR3 is TGTGCCAGCAGCTCGGGACCGAACTCCTACAATGAGCAGTTCTTC.

This clonotype showed up just a few times. The V call is TRBV7-6, the J call TRBJ2-2; 10 nucleotides line up with TRBD2. Germline trimming cut 1 base from V and 6 bases from J; bases unmatched to any gene: 14. This CDR3 comprises 19 residues. The germline CDR1 and CDR2 sequences are SGHVS and FNYEAQ. In DNA form, the CDR3 reads TGTGCCAGCAGCTTAGGTGTGCCATCCGGGACTAGCGTCTCCGGGGAGCTGTTTTTT. Its protein is CASSLGVPSGTSVSGELFF.

This chain connects TRBV10-3 to TRBJ1-4, with D tentatively TRBD1 (5 bases). The CDR3 extends over 14 amino acids. CDR1 is ENHRY and CDR2 is SYGVKD in the germline V gene. Between the trimmed V and J ends, which lost 1 base and 8 bases, there was a span of 11 bases. The CDR3 nucleotides are TGTGCCATCAGTGAGTTGGGACGGAGGGAAAAACTGTTTTTT. It encodes CAISELGRREKLFF.

In its sample, this clonotype was seen a few times. The rearrangement uses TRBV20-1 and TRBJ1-5; D gene uncertain. This CDR3 has 13 amino acids. Trimming took 4 bases from V and 5 from J, leaving 12 bases between them. CDR1 and CDR2 (germline): DFQATT, SNEGSKA (reference sequence). The CDR3 nucleotides read TGCAGTGCTACAGAGACACTCTATCAGCCCCAGCATTTT. It translates to CSATETLYQPQHF.

This clonotype was seen a few times. The rearrangement joins TRBV28 to TRBJ2-1; the match to TRBD2 covers 7 bases. CDR3 length: 15 residues. CDR1 is MDHEN and CDR2 is SYDVKM in the germline V gene. V lost 8 bases to trimming and J lost 1 base; unmatched junction nucleotides: 8. CDR3 amino acids: CASGRSGWSYNEQFF. CDR3 nucleotides: TGTGCCAGCGGTCGTAGCGGGTGGTCCTACAATGAGCAGTTCTTC.

In this sample, this clonotype turned up a few times. V gene TRBV20-1 combines with J gene TRBJ1-1; D is uncertain. The CDR3 sequence is 12 residues long. Trimming removed 7 bases from V and 3 bases from J, with 12 bases in between. Germline-derived CDR1 and CDR2 are DFQATT and SNEGSKA (reference sequence). The CDR3 coding sequence is TGCAGTGTTTTAAGAGTTGACACTGAAGCTTTCTTT. It specifies CSVLRVDTEAFF.

V is TRBV29-1 and J is TRBJ1-1, with D possibly TRBD1 on 6 matching bases. CDR1 and CDR2 from the germline V gene are SQVTM and ANQGSEA. CDR3 size: 14 residues. V was shortened by 2 bases and J by 2 bases, with 12 bases between the two germline ends. CDR3 nucleotides: TGCAGCGTTGAAATGGGACACCGAAACACTGAAGCTTTCTTT. Translated: CSVEMGHRNTEAFF.

The chain is built from TRBV20-1 and TRBJ2-7; a possible D gene is TRBD2 (6 bases). The CDR3 is 14 amino acids. The germline V gene encodes CDR1 DFQATT and CDR2 SNEGSKA (reference sequence). V was pared by 2 bases and J by 2 bases, with 13 bases between. The CDR3 bases are TGCAGTGCTAGATGGGTAGCGGAGACCTACGAGCAGTACTTC. The encoded protein is CSARWVAETYEQYF.

This clonotype was seen at least ten times. The chain carries TRBV20-1 and TRBJ2-5; perhaps D is TRBD1 or TRBD2 (7 bases each). This CDR3 spans 13 amino acids. The V and J ends lost 7 bases and 1 base respectively, with 13 bases between them. Germline loops: CDR1 DFQATT, CDR2 SNEGSKA (reference sequence). The DNA of the CDR3 is TGCAGTGGCAGGGGGGGGATCCAAGAGACCCAGTACTTC. Its protein product is CSGRGGIQETQYF.

The genes are TRBV12-3 or TRBV12-4 and TRBJ2-2, with D tentatively TRBD1 (5 bases). This CDR3 contains 14 residues. The V gene lost 6 bases and the J gene lost 1 base, with 9 bases spanning the gap. DNA of the CDR3: TGTGCCAGCAGGACAGTTAGGAACACCGGGGAGCTGTTTTTT. This encodes CASRTVRNTGELFF.

Only a few counts were recorded for this clonotype. V and J are TRBV18 and TRBJ2-2; 9 bases are a match to TRBD2. The CDR3 contains 18 residues. J lost 5 bases, V lost 0 bases, and 10 bases had no gene match. Per the germline V gene, CDR1 is KGHSH and CDR2 is LQKENI. This chain's CDR3 is CASSPPRFSGSITGELFF. CDR3 DNA: TGTGCCAGCTCACCACCGCGGTTTAGCGGGAGTATAACCGGGGAGCTGTTTTTT.

This clonotype was recorded at least ten times. The gene calls are TRBV5-6 and TRBJ1-1, with a tentative D call TRBD1 (5 bases). This CDR3 comprises 16 residues. Trimming removed 5 bases at V and 0 bases at J, with 17 bases between. CDR1 is SGHDT and CDR2 is YYEEEE in the germline V gene. The CDR3 nucleotides are TGTGCCAGCAGGTTGACAGAGGGTCGCATGAACACTGAAGCTTTCTTT. It encodes CASRLTEGRMNTEAFF.

V gene TRBV6-2 or TRBV6-3 combines with J gene TRBJ2-1, with 11 bases that match TRBD2. Trimming at V came to 7 bases and at J to 7 bases, leaving 9 bases not matched to a gene. Per the germline V gene, CDR1 is MNHEY and CDR2 is SVGEGT. CDR3 size: 15 residues. The CDR3 protein is CASTKLAGVLNEQFF. CDR3 nucleotides: TGTGCCAGCACCAAACTAGCGGGAGTTTTAAATGAGCAGTTCTTC.

This clonotype occurred many times. V and J are TRBV4-2 and TRBJ2-7; D tentatively fits TRBD1 or TRBD2 (6 bases each). CDR1 LGHNA and CDR2 YNFKEQ come from the germline V gene. There are 17 residues in the CDR3. Trimming cost V 5 bases and J 3 bases, with 23 bases left between them. The chain's CDR3 is CASSATAGGFLVYEQYF. DNA of the CDR3: TGTGCCAGCAGCGCCACAGCCGGGGGCTTTTTAGTCTACGAGCAGTACTTC.

The V and J genes are TRBV27 and TRBJ2-3; perhaps TRBD2 as D (5 bases). Germline V CDR1 and CDR2: MNHEY, SMNVEV (reference sequence). Trimming removed 5 bases from V and 9 bases from J, with 18 bases in between. There are 14 residues in the CDR3. CDR3 in amino acids: CASSPAGTSGTQYF. The CDR3 nucleotides are TGTGCCAGCAGTCCCGCAGGCACCTCGGGGACGCAGTATTTT.

In DNA, the CDR3 is TGTGCCAGCCTTCCTGGACAGGGGAGGGCCAAAAACATTCAGTACTTC. Amino acids: CASLPGQGRAKNIQYF. The genes are TRBV28 and TRBJ2-4, with TRBD1 matching 9 bases. The CDR3 totals 16 residues. Germline values: CDR1 MDHEN, CDR2 SYDVKM. Unmatched junction bases numbered 9, after V lost 8 bases and J lost 1 base.

J is TRBJ2-3 and V is TRBV4-2; the D is unclear. CDR1 LGHNA and CDR2 YNFKEQ come from the germline V gene. CDR3 length: 14 residues. Deletions cut 4 bases from V and 0 bases from J, with 8 bases between. The chain's CDR3 is CASSPQSSTDTQYF. The CDR3 bases are TGTGCCAGCAGCCCACAGAGCAGCACAGATACGCAGTATTTT.

This clonotype was detected ten times or more. The J gene is TRBJ2-1, the V gene TRBV12-3 or TRBV12-4, with D perhaps assigned TRBD1 or TRBD2 (6 bases each). V was shortened by 1 base and J by 8 bases, with 12 bases between the two germline ends. CDR3 length: 14 amino acids. The DNA for the CDR3 is TGTGCCAGCAGTTTAGATCTGGGGGGCCATGAGCAGTTCTTC. Protein sequence: CASSLDLGGHEQFF.